This TCR beta chain comes out of a study of Ad26.COV2.S vaccination and SARS-CoV-2 variants. J was trimmed by 1 base and V by 7 bases; bases with no gene match: 4. Germline assignment: CDR1 SQVTM and CDR2 ANQGSEA. The CDR3 contains 14 residues. General observations from the study: TCR breadth and depth analyses may have underestimated total T cell responses.

A note on this clone: Its antigen is not known.

As to treatment: some 19 received Ad26.COV2.S at low or high dose, single or two shots; roughly 5 received placebo; per-sample allocation not given. Day 63 after the first injection of vaccine or placebo was the sampling time. This person who donated was an adult of 18-55 years in Boston. Ad26 vector vaccine expressed Wuhan-strain SARS-CoV-2 spike. The method was immunoSEQ multiplex PCR; TCRdb's version includes in-frame clones alone and lacks a portion of them. This table has about 350,000 clones, less than 90% appearing once. This chain links TRBV29-1 with TRBJ2-3, with 11 bases identical to TRBD2. This clonotype was obtained from a person aged 18 to 65 who received the Ad26.COV2.S COVID-19 vaccine or a placebo. The sequenced sample was peripheral blood, obtained in a trial of Ad26.COV2.S vaccine versus placebo. CDR3 DNA: TGCAGCGCATCGGGACTAGCGGGCACAGATACGCAGTATTTT. It translates to CSASGLAGTDTQYF.